The sequence of this T cell receptor (beta chain) was determined in a study of shared clonotypes between healthy human individuals. PBMC DNA, left unsorted, was sequenced on ten immunoSEQ deep assay plates. Method: immunoSEQ multiplex PCR; TCRdb's copy keeps in-frame clones and lacks some. The data contain roughly 450,000 clones, about four fifths of them seen just once; the ten biggest clones take up 10% to 15%. The V gene's germline CDR1 is SGDLS and CDR2 YYNGEE. The CDR3 contains 21 residues. Trimming at V came to 4 bases and at J to 2 bases, leaving 24 bases not matched to a gene. To note about this clone: Its specificity is unknown.

Researchers drew on about 90 million PBMCs for genomic DNA from unsorted samples. Study-level points and caveats: Investigators expected sequencing depth to affect clonotype sharing among donors.

The sequenced sample was PBMCs. The chain links TRBV9 to TRBJ2-3, with 8 bases identical to TRBD2. This TCR came from a woman aged 40 to 50 in good health. Some clones in this sample may be carry-over from other donors' samples. CDR3: CASSPRPPRVWVAGPTDTQYF. In nucleotides, the CDR3 is TGTGCCAGCAGCCCCCGCCCCCCGAGGGTCTGGGTAGCGGGACCCACAGATACGCAGTATTTT.